Sequencing of this T cell receptor beta chain was carried out in a study of blood T cell repertoires in COVID-19. The wider study: Sites in the United States, Italy and Spain provided acute and convalescent COVID-19 samples.

Trimming took 2 bases from V and 9 from J; bases not matched to a gene: 5. This CDR3 region has 14 residues. Germline V gene lookup returns CDR1 SGHVS and CDR2 FQNEAQ. The authors' processing: Reference gene primer amplification gave estimated nucleated cell counts. The assay was immunoSEQ multiplex PCR, and TCRdb's table has in-frame clones only and misses some. The D gene and trimming were derived from the DNA, and the V and J assignments and clone size from that table. This sample has 150,000 to 200,000 clones, with 85% to 90% found just once. This clone was seen a handful of times. Material: peripheral blood. The chain is built from TRBV7-8 and TRBJ2-2; 8 bases map to TRBD1. The sequence derives from a man between 45 and 60 years old who had recovered from COVID-19. The CDR3 DNA is TGTGCCAGCAGCTTAAACAGGGGGGCTAGGGAGCTGTTTTTT. Its translation is CASSLNRGARELFF.